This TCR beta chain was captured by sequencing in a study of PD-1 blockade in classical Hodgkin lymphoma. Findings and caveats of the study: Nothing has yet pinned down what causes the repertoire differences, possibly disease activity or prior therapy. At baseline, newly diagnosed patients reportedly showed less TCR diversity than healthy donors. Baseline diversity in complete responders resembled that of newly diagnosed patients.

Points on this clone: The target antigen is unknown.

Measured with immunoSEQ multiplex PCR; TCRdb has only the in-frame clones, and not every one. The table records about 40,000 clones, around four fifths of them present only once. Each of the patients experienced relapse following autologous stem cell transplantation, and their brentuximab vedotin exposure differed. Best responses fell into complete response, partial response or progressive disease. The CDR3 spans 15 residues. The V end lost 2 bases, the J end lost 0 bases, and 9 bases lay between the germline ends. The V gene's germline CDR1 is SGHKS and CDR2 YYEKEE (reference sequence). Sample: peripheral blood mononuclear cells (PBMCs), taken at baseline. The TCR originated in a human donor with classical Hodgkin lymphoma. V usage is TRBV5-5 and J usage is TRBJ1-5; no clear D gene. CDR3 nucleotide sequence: TGTGCCAGCAGCTTCAATCGGGATAGCAATCAGCCCCAGCATTTT. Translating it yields CASSFNRDSNQPQHF. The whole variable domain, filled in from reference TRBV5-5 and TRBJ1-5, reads DAGVTQSPTHLIKTRGQQVTLRCSPISGHKSVSWYQQVLGQGPQFIFQYYEKEERGRGNFPDRFSARQFPNYSSELNVNALLLGDSALYLCASSFNRDSNQPQHFGDGTRLSIL.